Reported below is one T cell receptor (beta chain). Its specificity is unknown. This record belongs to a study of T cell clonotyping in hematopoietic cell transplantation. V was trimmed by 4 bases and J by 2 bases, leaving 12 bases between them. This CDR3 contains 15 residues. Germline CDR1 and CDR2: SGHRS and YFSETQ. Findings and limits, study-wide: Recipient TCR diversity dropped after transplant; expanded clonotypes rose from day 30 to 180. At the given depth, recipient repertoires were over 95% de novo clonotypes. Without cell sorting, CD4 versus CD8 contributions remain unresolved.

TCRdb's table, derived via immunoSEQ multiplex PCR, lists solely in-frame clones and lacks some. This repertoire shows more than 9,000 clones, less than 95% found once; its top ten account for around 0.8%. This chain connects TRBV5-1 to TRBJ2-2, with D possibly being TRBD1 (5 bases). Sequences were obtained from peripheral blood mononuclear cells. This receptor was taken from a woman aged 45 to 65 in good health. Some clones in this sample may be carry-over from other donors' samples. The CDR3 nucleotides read TGCGCCAGCAGCGATCCAGGGCAAAACACCGGGGAGCTGTTTTTT. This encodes CASSDPGQNTGELFF.